This T cell receptor gamma chain was found in a study of intestinal T cells in coeliac disease (dated by TCRdb to about 2020). Regarding the complete study: Coeliac patients were found to be much younger than controls, with mean ages of about 15 versus 50 years recorded in the TRG cohort. A second, larger TCR-gamma (TRG) cohort included duodenal biopsies from approximately 33 coeliac disease patients and approximately 21 non-coeliac controls. The TCR-delta (TRD) cohort comprised duodenal biopsies from approximately eleven coeliac disease patients and approximately eleven non-coeliac controls.

For each case, genomic DNA was extracted from ten 5-um FFPE scrolls with the QIAamp DNA FFPE tissue kit. Classification of coeliac disease based on the TCR repertoire was tested using fully anonymised formalin-fixed paraffin-embedded duodenal biopsies that were surplus to diagnostic needs. The controls had no clinical or histological suspicion of coeliac disease and had upper endoscopy for reflux, dyspepsia or gastritis. Concerning this clone itself: This receptor's antigen is unknown. Base qualities were left out, and no much larger clone turns up one base away. The sample contains more than one DNA sequence encoding this CDR3.

The CDR3 runs 13 amino acids, cysteine and phenylalanine included. Only the CDR3 part of the read is kept: 39 bases, read in frame from the first base. Results and caveats for the whole study, not just this receptor: Clustering based on TRG put 51 of 54 biopsies (about 94%) in the right class, and the reported leave-one-out accuracy was roughly 87%. There was no way to tell repeated CDR3 amino acid sequences apart from PCR duplicates. FFPE-derived DNA was found to be relatively degraded, and loss of a proportion of TCR sequences in each sample was likely caused by this degradation. The coeliac group and the control group were significantly different in age, but an analysis split by age did not give significant classification. In training, clustering based on TRD kmers put all 20 or so biopsies in the right class, and the reported leave-one-out accuracy was 85% to 95%.

The protocol used for the library was multiplex PCR. The data were produced on an Ion Torrent PGM. TRG repertoires were amplified from 150 to 200 ng of biopsy DNA using the LymphoTrack kit, whose primers carry Illumina adapters. TRG amplicons were purified with AMPure XP beads, quantified on a 2100 Bioanalyzer, and pooled equimolarly. TRG libraries were sequenced on an Ion PGM instrument. Turning to the authors' computational methods: FastX removed reads in which more than 10% of nucleotides fell below the per-patient third-quartile quality score. Reads were aligned with IMGT/HighV-QUEST to assign V, D and J genes, identify CDR3 regions and assess functionality. After the sequences were translated into amino acids, every sequence predicted to be non-functional was thrown out. CDR3s were broken into kmers both with and without positional annotation, kmer frequencies were analysed by PCA, and samples were clustered using each of the 1023 combinations of PCs 1-10. Leave-one-out cross-validation was used to validate the classification, with parameters re-optimised on the remaining samples in each round. Shannon diversity was calculated with the vegan R package from repeated random subsamples, each the size of the lowest read count. After TCRdb called clones again from the public reads with CATT, rows with identical DNA were merged. The V and J calls come from TCRdb's annotation, not from the publication. The sample includes about 550 gamma-chain clones, with approximately 53% observed a single time. Jointly, the top ten make up around 38% of the sample.

Here the chain combines TRGV10 and TRGJP1. TRGV10 is assigned to the ORF class and has an uncertain function. The receptor comes from a human donor who served as a control with a normal duodenal biopsy, not a healthy volunteer. What was sequenced was a duodenal biopsy. The DNA is TGTGCCTGCGTGGGACCCACTGGTTGGTTCAAGATATTT. The resulting protein is CACVGPTGWFKIF.